The 7 T cell receptor beta chains below were found in one sample sequenced in a study of blood T cell repertoires in COVID-19. Method: immunoSEQ multiplex PCR; TCRdb's copy keeps in-frame clones and lacks some. The data contain some 60,000 clones, more than 75% of them singletons. The sample comprised peripheral blood. The receptors were gathered from a human donor in a cohort sampled during active COVID-19.

The genes are TRBV19 and TRBJ2-3, with a tentative D call TRBD2 (6 bases). Per germline, CDR1 LNHDA and CDR2 SQIVND (reference sequence). The germline V and J ends were trimmed by 2 bases and 5 bases, with 23 bases remaining between them. The CDR3 is 18 amino acids. The DNA of the CDR3 is TGTGCCAGTAGTATACCCTGGAGAAGCGAGGGAGGACTAGATACGCAGTATTTT. Its protein product is CASSIPWRSEGGLDTQYF.

The chain carries TRBV7-2 and TRBJ2-7; D not certain. Trimming shortened V by 1 base and J by 4 bases, and 8 bases separated the two germline ends. This CDR3 has 13 residues. CDR1 and CDR2 (germline): SGHTA, FQGNSA. Here the CDR3 DNA reads TGTGCCAGCAGCTTAGTGGGCCAGTACGAGCAGTACTTC. It specifies CASSLVGQYEQYF.

V and J are TRBV7-9 and TRBJ2-7; weak D call: TRBD1 (6 bases). Germline V CDR1 and CDR2: SEHNR, FQNEAQ (reference sequence). The germline V and J ends were trimmed by 3 bases and 0 bases, with 12 bases remaining between them. The CDR3 loop spans 15 amino acids. This CDR3 is CASSFPGARSYEQYF. As DNA, the CDR3 is TGTGCCAGCAGCTTCCCAGGGGCCCGCTCCTACGAGCAGTACTTC.

The CDR3 here is CASSLDLETQYF. CDR3 nucleotides: TGTGCCAGCAGTCTAGACTTAGAGACCCAGTACTTC. V and J are TRBV12-3 or TRBV12-4 and TRBJ2-5; D unclear. V was cut by 5 bases and J by 4 bases, with 8 bases left in between. The length of the CDR3 is 12 residues.

This clone is a singleton in its sample. This rearrangement joins TRBV18 to TRBJ2-6, with TRBD1 identical over 7 bases. The CDR3 has 15 residues. V was pared by 5 bases and J by 4 bases, with 5 bases of the junction left unmatched. Germline loops: CDR1 KGHSH, CDR2 LQKENI. The CDR3 region has the DNA TGTGCCAGCTCATCTACAGGGGAAGGGGCCAACGTCCTGACTTTC. The encoded protein is CASSSTGEGANVLTF.

The chain is built from TRBV12-5 and TRBJ2-5; TRBD2 is a possible D gene (5 bases). The V gene lost 1 base and the J gene lost 1 base, with 10 bases spanning the gap. The germline V gene encodes CDR1 LGHNT and CDR2 FRNRAP. The CDR3 has 15 amino acids. The CDR3 reads CASGLGAGTQETQYF. The CDR3 coding sequence is TGTGCTAGTGGTTTGGGGGCGGGTACCCAAGAGACCCAGTACTTC.

The CDR3 DNA follows: TGTGCCAGCAGTTCAACTAGCGGGCCATACAATGAGCAGTTCTTC. Translated, it gives CASSSTSGPYNEQFF. The rearrangement joins TRBV7-2 to TRBJ2-1, with 9 bases that match TRBD2. V shed 6 bases and J 4 bases; nucleotides not matched to a gene: 7. CDR1 is SGHTA, CDR2 FQGNSA, per germline. The CDR3 sequence is 15 residues long.